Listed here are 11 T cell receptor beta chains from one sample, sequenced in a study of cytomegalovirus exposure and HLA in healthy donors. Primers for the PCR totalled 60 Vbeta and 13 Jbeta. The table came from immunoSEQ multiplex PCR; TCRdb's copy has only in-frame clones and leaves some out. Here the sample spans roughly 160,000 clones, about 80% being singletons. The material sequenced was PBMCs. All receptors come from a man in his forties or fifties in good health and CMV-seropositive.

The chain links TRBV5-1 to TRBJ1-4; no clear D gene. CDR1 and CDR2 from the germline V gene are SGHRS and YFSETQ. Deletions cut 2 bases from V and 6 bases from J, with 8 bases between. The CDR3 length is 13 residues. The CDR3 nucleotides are TGCGCCAGCAGCTTTAGCGGGGATGAAAAACTGTTTTTT. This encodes CASSFSGDEKLFF.

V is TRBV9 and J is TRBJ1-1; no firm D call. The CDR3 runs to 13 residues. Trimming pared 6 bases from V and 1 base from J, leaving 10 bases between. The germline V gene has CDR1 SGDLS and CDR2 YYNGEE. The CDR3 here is CASTGTRNTEAFF. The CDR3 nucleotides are TGTGCCAGCACTGGTACTAGGAACACTGAAGCTTTCTTT.

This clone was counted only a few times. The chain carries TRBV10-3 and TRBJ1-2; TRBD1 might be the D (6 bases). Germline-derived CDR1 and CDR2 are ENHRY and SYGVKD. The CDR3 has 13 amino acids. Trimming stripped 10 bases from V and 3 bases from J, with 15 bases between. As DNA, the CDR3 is TGTGCCACCAATACAGGGCTTGACTATGGCTACACCTTC. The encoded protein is CATNTGLDYGYTF.

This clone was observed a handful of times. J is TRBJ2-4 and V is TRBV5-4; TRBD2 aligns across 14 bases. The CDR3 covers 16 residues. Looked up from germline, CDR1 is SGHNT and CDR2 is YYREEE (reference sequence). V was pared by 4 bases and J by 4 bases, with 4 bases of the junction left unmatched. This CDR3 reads CASSRGTSGGKNIQYF. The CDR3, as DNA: TGTGCCAGCAGCCGAGGGACTAGCGGGGGTAAAAACATTCAGTACTTC.

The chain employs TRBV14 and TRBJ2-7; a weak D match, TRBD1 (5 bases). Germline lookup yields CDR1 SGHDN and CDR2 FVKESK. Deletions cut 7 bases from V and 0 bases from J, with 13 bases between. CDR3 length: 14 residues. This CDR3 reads CASTDSHSSYEQYV. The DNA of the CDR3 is TGTGCCAGCACCGACAGCCATAGCTCCTACGAGCAGTACGTC.

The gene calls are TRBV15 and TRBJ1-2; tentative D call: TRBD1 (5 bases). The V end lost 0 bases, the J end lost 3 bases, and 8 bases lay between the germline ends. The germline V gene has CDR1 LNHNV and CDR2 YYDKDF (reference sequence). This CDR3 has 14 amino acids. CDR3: CATSREGGDYGYTF. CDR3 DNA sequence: TGTGCCACCAGCAGAGAGGGGGGGGACTATGGCTACACCTTC.

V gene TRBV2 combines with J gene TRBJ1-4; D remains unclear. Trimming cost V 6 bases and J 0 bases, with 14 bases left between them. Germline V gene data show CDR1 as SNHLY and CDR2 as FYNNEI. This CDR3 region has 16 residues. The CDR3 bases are TGTGCCAGCAGCATCAACGGAGCTGCAACTAATGAAAAACTGTTTTTT. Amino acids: CASSINGAATNEKLFF.

The CDR3 spells CASSLQGRIQETQYF. The CDR3 bases are TGCGCCAGCAGCTTGCAGGGGCGCATCCAAGAGACCCAGTACTTC. The chain links TRBV5-1 to TRBJ2-5; TRBD1 is a possible D gene (6 bases). The CDR3 length is 15 residues. V lost 1 base to trimming and J lost 1 base, with 11 bases between them. Germline V gene data show CDR1 as SGHRS and CDR2 as YFSETQ.

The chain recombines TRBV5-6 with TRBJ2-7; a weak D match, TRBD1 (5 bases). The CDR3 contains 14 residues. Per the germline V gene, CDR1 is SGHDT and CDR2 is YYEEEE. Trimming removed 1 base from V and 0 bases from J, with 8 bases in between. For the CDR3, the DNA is TGTGCCAGCAGCTTGACAGGTATCTCCTACGAGCAGTACTTC. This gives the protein CASSLTGISYEQYF.

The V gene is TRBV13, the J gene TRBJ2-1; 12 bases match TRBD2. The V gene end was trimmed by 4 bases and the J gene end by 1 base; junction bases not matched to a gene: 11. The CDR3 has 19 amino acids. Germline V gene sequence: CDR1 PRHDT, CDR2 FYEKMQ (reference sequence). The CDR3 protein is CASSSQTSGGPGSYNEQFF. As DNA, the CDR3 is TGTGCCAGCAGCTCCCAGACTAGCGGGGGCCCCGGATCCTACAATGAGCAGTTCTTC.

CDR3 DNA sequence: TGCGCCAGCAGCTTGCAGCTGCTAGTGGATGAGCAGTTCTTC. This codes for CASSLQLLVDEQFF. The J gene is TRBJ2-1, the V gene TRBV5-1, with D uncertain. The CDR3 is 14 amino acids. The V and J ends lost 1 base and 8 bases respectively, with 13 bases between them. The germline gives CDR1 SGHRS, CDR2 YFSETQ.